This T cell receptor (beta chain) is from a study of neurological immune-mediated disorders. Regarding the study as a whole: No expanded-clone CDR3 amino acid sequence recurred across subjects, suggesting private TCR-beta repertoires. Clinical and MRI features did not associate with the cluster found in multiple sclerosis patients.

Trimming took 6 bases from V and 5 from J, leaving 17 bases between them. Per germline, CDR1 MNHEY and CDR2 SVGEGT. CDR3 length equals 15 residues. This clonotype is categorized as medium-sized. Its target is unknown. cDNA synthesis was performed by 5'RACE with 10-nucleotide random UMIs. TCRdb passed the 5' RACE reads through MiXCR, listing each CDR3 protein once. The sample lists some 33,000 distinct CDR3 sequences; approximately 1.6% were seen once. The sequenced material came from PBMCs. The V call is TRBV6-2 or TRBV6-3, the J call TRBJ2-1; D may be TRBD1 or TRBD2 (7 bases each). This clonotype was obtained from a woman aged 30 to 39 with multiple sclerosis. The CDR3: CASSHTGEGHNEQFF. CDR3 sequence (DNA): TGTGCCAGCAGCCATACAGGGGAGGGGCACAATGAGCAGTTCTTC.